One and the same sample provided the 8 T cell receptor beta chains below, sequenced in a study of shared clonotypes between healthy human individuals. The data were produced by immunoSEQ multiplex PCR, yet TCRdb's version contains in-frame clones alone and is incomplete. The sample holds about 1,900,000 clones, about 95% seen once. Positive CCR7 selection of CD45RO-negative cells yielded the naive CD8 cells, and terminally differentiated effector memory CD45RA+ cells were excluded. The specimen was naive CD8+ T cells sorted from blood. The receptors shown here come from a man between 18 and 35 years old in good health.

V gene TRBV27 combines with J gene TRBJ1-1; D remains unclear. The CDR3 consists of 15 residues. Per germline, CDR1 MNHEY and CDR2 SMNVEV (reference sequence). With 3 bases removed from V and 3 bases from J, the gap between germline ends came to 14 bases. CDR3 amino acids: CASSLFRGMHTEAFF. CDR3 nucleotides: TGTGCCAGCAGTTTGTTTCGGGGAATGCACACTGAAGCTTTCTTT.

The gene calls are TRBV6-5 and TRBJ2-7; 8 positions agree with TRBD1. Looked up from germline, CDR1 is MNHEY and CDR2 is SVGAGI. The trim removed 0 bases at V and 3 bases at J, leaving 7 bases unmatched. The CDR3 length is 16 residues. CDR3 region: CASSYSNSGQVYEQYF. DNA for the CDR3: TGTGCCAGCAGTTACTCGAATTCGGGACAGGTCTACGAGCAGTACTTC.

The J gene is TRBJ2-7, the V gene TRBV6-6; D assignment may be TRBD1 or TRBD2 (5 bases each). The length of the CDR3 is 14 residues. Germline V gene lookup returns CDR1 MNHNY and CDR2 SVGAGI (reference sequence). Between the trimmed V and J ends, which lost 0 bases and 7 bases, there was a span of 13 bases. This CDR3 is CASSYSTEGPEQYF. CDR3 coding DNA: TGTGCCAGCAGTTACTCGACCGAGGGGCCGGAGCAGTACTTC.

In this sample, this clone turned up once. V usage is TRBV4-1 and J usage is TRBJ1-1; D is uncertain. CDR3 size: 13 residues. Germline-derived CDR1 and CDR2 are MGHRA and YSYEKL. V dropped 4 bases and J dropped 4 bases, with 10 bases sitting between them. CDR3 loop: CASSPRPFTEAFF. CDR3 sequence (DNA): TGCGCCAGCAGCCCACGACCGTTCACTGAAGCTTTCTTT.

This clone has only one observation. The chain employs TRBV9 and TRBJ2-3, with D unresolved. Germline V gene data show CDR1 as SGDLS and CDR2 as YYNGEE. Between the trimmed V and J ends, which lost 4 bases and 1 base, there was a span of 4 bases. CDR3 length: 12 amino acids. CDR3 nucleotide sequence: TGTGCCAGCAGCTCCCGCACAGATACGCAGTATTTT. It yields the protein CASSSRTDTQYF.

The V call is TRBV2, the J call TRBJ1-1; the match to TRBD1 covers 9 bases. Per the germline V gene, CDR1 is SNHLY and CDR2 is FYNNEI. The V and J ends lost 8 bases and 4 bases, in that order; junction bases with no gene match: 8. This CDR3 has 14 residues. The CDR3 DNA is TGTGCCAGCGCTGAGACAGGGGGTAGCACTGAAGCTTTCTTT. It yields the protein CASAETGGSTEAFF.

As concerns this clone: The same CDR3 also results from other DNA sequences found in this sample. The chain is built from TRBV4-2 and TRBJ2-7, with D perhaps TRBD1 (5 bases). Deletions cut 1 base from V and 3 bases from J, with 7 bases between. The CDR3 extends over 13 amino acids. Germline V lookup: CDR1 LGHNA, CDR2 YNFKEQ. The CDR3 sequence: CASSQGTGYEQYF. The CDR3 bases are TGTGCCAGCAGCCAAGGAACAGGCTACGAGCAGTACTTC.

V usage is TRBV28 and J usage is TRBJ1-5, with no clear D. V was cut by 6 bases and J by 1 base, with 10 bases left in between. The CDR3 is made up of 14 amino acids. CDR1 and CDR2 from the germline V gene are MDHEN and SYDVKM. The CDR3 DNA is TGTGCCAGCAGCCGTGTCTTAAGCAATCAGCCCCAGCATTTT. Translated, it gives CASSRVLSNQPQHF.